This entry lists 6 T cell receptor beta chains sequenced from one sample in a study of CD4 and CD8 cells across lung adenocarcinoma regions. TCRdb recomputed calls from the PCR reads with MiXCR, one row per CDR3 protein. The table records some 7,900 distinct CDR3 sequences, around 43% of them present only once. The sequencing input was CD4+ T cells from the margin of a lung tumor. These receptors came from a male donor with lung adenocarcinoma. The CD4 and CD8 labels of this study may be unreliable.

The rearrangement links TRBV6-1 to TRBJ2-3, with 7 bases matching TRBD2. V lost 7 bases to trimming and J lost 0 bases; unmatched junction nucleotides: 10. Looked up from germline, CDR1 is MNHNS and CDR2 is SASEGT. The CDR3 is made up of 16 amino acids. The CDR3 loop is CASTPGLNPSTDTQYF. Written as DNA, the CDR3 is TGTGCCAGCACCCCGGGACTAAATCCTAGCACAGATACGCAGTATTTT.

Worth noting for this clonotype: Given the absence of the conserved phenylalanine or tryptophan at the CDR3 end, a read error is likely. No DNA is shown, since the ends of the CDR3 on it are uncertain; the CDR3 is the one TCRdb lists. This rearrangement joins TRBV14 to TRBJ2-1; the D segment call TRBD1 is taken from the table without a DNA check. The V gene's germline CDR1 is SGHDN and CDR2 FVKESK. From its first to its last residue, the CDR3 has 11 amino acids. Here the CDR3 reads CAGSLLGAALL.

Comments on this clonotype: A read error may account for a junction end that differs from germline. The rearrangement uses TRBV27 and TRBJ2-4; D remains ambiguous. Germline CDR1 and CDR2: MNHEY and SMNVEV (reference sequence). The CDR3 is 17 residues long. CDR3 nucleotides: TGTGCCAGCAGTTTCAACTCTCTACTGCGTGCCAAAAACATGCAGTATTTC. As protein: CASSFNSLLRAKNMQYF.

With respect to this clonotype: One junction end does not reproduce the germline sequence, and a read error may be involved. The chain couples TRBV6-1 to TRBJ2-1; perhaps TRBD2 as D (7 bases). CDR1 is MNHNS and CDR2 is SASEGT in the germline V gene. This CDR3 has 16 amino acids. CDR3 in DNA: TGTGCCAGCAGTGGAAGGGGGGGCAGGGCCCCAGATACCCAGTATTTC. As protein: CASSGRGGRAPDTQYF.

On this clonotype itself: Compared with germline, one end of the junction differs, possibly owing to a read error. The chain employs TRBV6-5 and TRBJ2-3; the D gene is possibly TRBD2 (5 bases). The CDR3 consists of 15 residues. Germline V CDR1 and CDR2: MNHEY, SVGAGI. The CDR3 protein is CASGYAQSGQDTQYF. The CDR3 bases are TGTGCCAGCGGGTACGCGCAAAGCGGCCAAGATACCCAGTATTTT.

The table lists this clonotype with many counts. The chain couples TRBV7-2 to TRBJ1-2; 7 bases are a match to TRBD1. In germline, CDR1 is SGHTA, CDR2 FQGNSA. This CDR3 is 15 amino acids long. V lost 5 bases to trimming and J lost 2 bases; unmatched junction nucleotides: 8. The CDR3 reads CASSSSTGRNYGYTF. The CDR3 coding sequence is TGTGCCAGCAGCAGCTCGACAGGGAGAAACTATGGCTACACCTTC.